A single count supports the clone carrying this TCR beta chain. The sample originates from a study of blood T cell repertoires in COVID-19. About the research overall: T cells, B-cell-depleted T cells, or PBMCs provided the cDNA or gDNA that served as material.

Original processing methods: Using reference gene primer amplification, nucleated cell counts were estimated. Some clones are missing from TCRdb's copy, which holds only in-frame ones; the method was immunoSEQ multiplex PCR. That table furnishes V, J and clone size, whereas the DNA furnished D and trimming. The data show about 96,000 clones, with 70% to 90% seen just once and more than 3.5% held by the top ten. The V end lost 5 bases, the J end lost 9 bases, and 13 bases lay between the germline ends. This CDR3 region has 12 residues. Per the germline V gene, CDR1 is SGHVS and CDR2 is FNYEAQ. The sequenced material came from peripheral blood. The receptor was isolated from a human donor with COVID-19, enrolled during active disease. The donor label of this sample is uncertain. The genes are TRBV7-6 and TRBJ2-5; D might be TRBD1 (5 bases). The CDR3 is CASSTPGLAQYF. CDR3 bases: TGTGCCAGCAGCACCCCAGGGTTAGCCCAGTACTTC.